Many counts were recorded for the clone carrying this T cell receptor beta chain. What it binds is not known. This entry is derived from a study of sequential checkpoint blockade in melanoma. Study-wide context: First-line arms were nivolumab then ipilimumab, or the reverse, randomized 1:1. The study, taken as a whole, reports: Response in arm A was associated with pretreatment TIL clonality.

The treatment denotes: randomized to nivolumab then ipilimumab (arm A) or the reverse (arm B). The CDR3 length is 14 residues. CDR1 and CDR2 (germline): MNHGY, SAAAGT. V was shortened by 5 bases and J by 7 bases, with 14 bases between the two germline ends. Sequencing was performed with immunoSEQ multiplex PCR; in TCRdb, only in-frame clones are kept and a portion is missing. The table has more than 30,000 clones, around 32% seen once; the top ten hold about 1.5%. The clonotype comes from a human donor with melanoma. The chain employs TRBV6-8 and TRBJ1-4; maybe TRBD1 (6 bases). Sequences were derived from tumor tissue (inferred from file names), sampled from a patient given nivolumab and ipilimumab in sequence. The CDR3 DNA reads TGTGCCAGCAGTCTCCAGGGGCTGGCTGAAAAACTGTTTTTT. Translation: CASSLQGLAEKLFF.